This TCR beta chain comes out of a study of shared clonotypes between healthy human individuals. There were only Caucasian adults among the donors, and all lived in Nashville, Tennessee. V was trimmed by 4 bases and J by 0 bases, leaving 11 bases between them. The CDR3 covers 14 residues. Per germline, CDR1 GTSNPN and CDR2 SVGIG (reference sequence). General observations from the study: An effect of sequencing depth on clonotype sharing among donors was expected.

Original analysis: From ImmunoSEQ came sequences covering only the junction and carrying no quality scores, so filtering differed. Clones were sequenced by immunoSEQ multiplex PCR, and TCRdb holds only the in-frame ones, with some missing. The V and J calls and clone size were taken over from that table, and D and trimming were inferred from the DNA. Here the sample spans 2,500,000 or so clones, roughly 93% being singletons. Comments on this clone: Its antigen is as yet unknown.

The chain links TRBV30 to TRBJ2-3; no firm D call. Sequenced sample: naive CD4+ T cells from PBMCs. Subset specified: CD45RA+ positively selected. This clonotype was sampled from a man aged 18 to 29 in good health. Some clones in this sample may be carry-over from other donors' samples. The chain's CDR3 is CAWKEAPSTDTQYF. CDR3 nucleotide sequence: TGTGCCTGGAAGGAAGCGCCTAGCACAGATACGCAGTATTTT.